This TCR beta chain was sequenced during a study of OX40 agonist ivuxolimab in advanced cancers. The V gene's germline CDR1 is KGHSH and CDR2 LQKENI. The CDR3 has 14 amino acids. Study-level results: Circulating CD4+ and CD8+ T cells showed clonal expansion by week 6 at 0.1 to 3.0 mg/kg. Low normalized T-cell clonal expansion was additionally recorded for some nonresponders.

Assay used: immunoSEQ multiplex PCR; TCRdb lists only in-frame clones, some missing. The sample yields about 83,000 clones, approximately 84% seen once. Comments on this clone: As yet, its antigen is unknown.

This chain links TRBV18 with TRBJ2-5; 9 bases line up with TRBD1. The DNA end favors TRBJ2-7, so the J call may be wrong. The specimen comprised CD4+ or CD8+ T cells sorted from blood, sampled in a trial of the OX40 agonist ivuxolimab. The sequence was collected from an adult with an advanced solid tumor such as melanoma, head and neck, liver or kidney cancer. The CDR3 loop is CASSRDRAVYEQYF. CDR3 nucleotide sequence: TGTGCCAGCTCCCGGGACAGGGCCGTCTACGAGCAGTACTTC.